This T cell receptor beta chain is from a study of OX40 agonist ivuxolimab in advanced cancers. The V end was cut by 2 bases, the J end by 7 bases, with 6 bases between. Per the germline V gene, CDR1 is LNHDA and CDR2 is SQIVND (reference sequence). The CDR3 totals 12 residues. Libraries were prepared by immunoSEQ multiplex PCR; TCRdb keeps only in-frame clonotypes and omits some of them. The profile covers roughly 48,000 clones, with about four fifths appearing a single time and more than 2% taken by the ten largest. Comment on this clone: The same CDR3 can be traced to other DNA sequences in this sample.

The sample in question was CD4+ or CD8+ T cells sorted from blood, obtained in a trial of the OX40 agonist ivuxolimab. The sequence came from an adult with an advanced solid tumor such as melanoma, head and neck, liver or kidney cancer. The chain recombines TRBV19 with TRBJ1-5; D not resolved. CDR3 amino acids: CASSILGQPQHF. As DNA, the CDR3 is TGTGCCAGTAGTATATTAGGCCAGCCCCAGCATTTT. Full variable domain (outside the CDR3, taken from reference TRBV19 and TRBJ1-5): DGGITQSPKYLFRKEGQNVTLSCEQNLNHDAMYWYRQDPGQGLRLIYYSQIVNDFQKGDIAEGYSVSREKKESFPLTVTSAQKNPTAFYLCASSILGQPQHFGDGTRLSIL.